One and the same sample provided the 10 T cell receptor beta chains below, sequenced in a study of early T cells in non-severe SARS-CoV-2 infection. TCRdb called the 5' RACE reads again in MiXCR, with one record for every CDR3 protein. Among under 65,000 distinct CDR3 sequences listed, approximately 13% were seen once. Here the sequenced sample was whole blood, taken at baseline. These receptors came from an adult who was a healthcare worker with PCR-confirmed SARS-CoV-2 infection or an uninfected control (not recorded which).

In this sample, this clonotype turned up many times. The chain links TRBV6-5 to TRBJ2-1; perhaps TRBD1 as D (6 bases). The V gene lost 6 bases and the J gene lost 10 bases, with 16 bases spanning the gap. Germline V CDR1 and CDR2: MNHEY, SVGAGI. The CDR3 is 13 residues long. CDR3 DNA: TGTGCCAGCAGGCGCCTGGGGGCACACGAGCAGTTCTTC. Translating it yields CASRRLGAHEQFF.

This clonotype was found a few times. The chain links TRBV12-3 or TRBV12-4 to TRBJ2-5, with 7 bases lining up with TRBD1. This CDR3 comprises 13 residues. Trimming took 5 bases from V and 4 from J; bases not matched to a gene: 4. In DNA form, the CDR3 reads TGTGCCAGCAGTCCATACAGGGGAGAGACCCAGTACTTC. Its translation is CASSPYRGETQYF.

The rearrangement joins TRBV6-5 to TRBJ1-2; 7 bases are shared with TRBD1. The CDR3 consists of 13 residues. The trim removed 6 bases at V and 8 bases at J, leaving 9 bases unmatched. From germline, CDR1 is MNHEY and CDR2 SVGAGI. The CDR3 DNA reads TGTGCCAGCAGCAGACAGGGCCCAGGAGGCTACACCTTC. This gives the protein CASSRQGPGGYTF.

This clonotype was observed a few times. This chain connects TRBV19 to TRBJ2-1, with 7 positions matching TRBD1. The CDR3 is 16 residues long. J lost 2 bases, V lost 5 bases, and 9 bases had no gene match. The germline V gene has CDR1 LNHDA and CDR2 SQIVND (reference sequence). CDR3 DNA: TGTGCCAGTAGTTTACCAATGAGGGGGCCCTACAATGAGCAGTTCTTC. Amino acid sequence: CASSLPMRGPYNEQFF.

This clonotype was seen at least ten times. The chain couples TRBV12-3 or TRBV12-4 to TRBJ1-1, with a weak D call TRBD1 (6 bases). The CDR3 sequence is 12 residues long. V was trimmed by 5 bases and J by 6 bases, leaving 10 bases between them. The CDR3 spells CASSRGVPEAFF. The CDR3 bases are TGTGCCAGCAGTAGGGGGGTCCCTGAAGCTTTCTTT.

The chain is built from TRBV24-1 and TRBJ1-5; D not certain. Looked up from germline, CDR1 is KGHDR and CDR2 is SFDVKD. CDR3 size: 15 residues. Deletions cut 0 bases from V and 2 bases from J, with 7 bases between. Written as DNA, the CDR3 is TGTGCCACCAGTGATTTGCGGGAGGGCAATCAGCCCCAGCATTTT. It translates to CATSDLREGNQPQHF.

The chain couples TRBV19 to TRBJ1-4, with D unclear. Trimming left V 4 bases short and J 2 bases short, with 8 bases between. Germline-derived CDR1 and CDR2 are LNHDA and SQIVND (reference sequence). The CDR3 spans 14 residues. The CDR3 spells CASSKGSTNEKLFF. The CDR3 DNA sequence: TGTGCCAGTAGTAAGGGCAGTACTAATGAAAAACTGTTTTTT.

This clonotype was found many times. V usage is TRBV21-1 and J usage is TRBJ2-1; the table calls TRBD2, which could not be checked here. TRBV21-1 is listed as a pseudogene. The CDR3 extends over 18 amino acids. The CDR3 spells CASSNPIYQREFYNEQFF. The DNA for the CDR3 is TGTGCCAGCAGCAATCCGATTTATCAGCGGGAGTTTTACAATGAGCAGTTCTTC.

This clonotype was observed many times. The chain couples TRBV6-5 to TRBJ2-1; 7 bases match TRBD2. V lost 0 bases and J lost 0; bases outside the gene matches: 2. The CDR3 length is 16 residues. The germline V gene has CDR1 MNHEY and CDR2 SVGAGI. The CDR3 protein is CASSYSGGGSYNEQFF. The CDR3 nucleotides are TGTGCCAGCAGTTACTCGGGCGGGGGCTCCTACAATGAGCAGTTCTTC.

The chain couples TRBV5-1 to TRBJ2-5; D is tentatively TRBD1 or TRBD2 (5 bases each). The V end lost 0 bases, the J end lost 7 bases, and 13 bases lay between the germline ends. This CDR3 comprises 14 residues. Germline V CDR1 and CDR2: SGHRS, YFSETQ. DNA for the CDR3: TGCGCCAGCAGCTTGGAGGGGCTCCGGGGGACCCAGTACTTC. This codes for CASSLEGLRGTQYF.